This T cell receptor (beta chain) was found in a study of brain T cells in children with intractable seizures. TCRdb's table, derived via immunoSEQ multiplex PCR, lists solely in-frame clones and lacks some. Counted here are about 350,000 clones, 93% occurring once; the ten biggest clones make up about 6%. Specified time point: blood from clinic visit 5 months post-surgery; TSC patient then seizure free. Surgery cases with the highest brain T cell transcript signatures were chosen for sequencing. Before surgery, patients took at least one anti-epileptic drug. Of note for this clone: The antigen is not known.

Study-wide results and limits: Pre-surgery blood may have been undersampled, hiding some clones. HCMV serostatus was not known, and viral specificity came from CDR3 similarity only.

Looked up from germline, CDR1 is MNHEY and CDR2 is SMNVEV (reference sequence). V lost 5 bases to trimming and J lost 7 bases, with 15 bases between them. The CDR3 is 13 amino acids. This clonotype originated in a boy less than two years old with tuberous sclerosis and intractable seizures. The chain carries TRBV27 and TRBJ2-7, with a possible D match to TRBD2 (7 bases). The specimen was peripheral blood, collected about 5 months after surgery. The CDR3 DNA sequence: TGTGCCAGCAGTAGGGGGAGGGCCTGGGAGCAGTACTTC. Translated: CASSRGRAWEQYF.